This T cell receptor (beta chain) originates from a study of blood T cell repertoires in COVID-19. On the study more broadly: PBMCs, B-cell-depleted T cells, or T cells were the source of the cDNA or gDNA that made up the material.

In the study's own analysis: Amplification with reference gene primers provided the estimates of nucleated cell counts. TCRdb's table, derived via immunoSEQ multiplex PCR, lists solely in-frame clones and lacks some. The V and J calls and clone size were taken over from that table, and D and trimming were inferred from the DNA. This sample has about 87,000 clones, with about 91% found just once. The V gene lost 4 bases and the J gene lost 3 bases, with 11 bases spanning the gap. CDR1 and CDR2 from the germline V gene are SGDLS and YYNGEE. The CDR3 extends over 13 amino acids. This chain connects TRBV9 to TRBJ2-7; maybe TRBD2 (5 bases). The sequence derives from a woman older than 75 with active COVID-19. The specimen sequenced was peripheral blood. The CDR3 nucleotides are TGTGCCAGCAGCCCTAGAGGGAACTACGAGCAGTACTTC. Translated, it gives CASSPRGNYEQYF. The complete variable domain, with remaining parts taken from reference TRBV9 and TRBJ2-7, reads DSGVTQTPKHLITATGQRVTLRCSPRSGDLSVYWYQQSLDQGLQFLIQYYNGEERAKGNILERFSAQQFPDLHSELNLSSLELGDSALYFCASSPRGNYEQYFGPGTRLTVT.